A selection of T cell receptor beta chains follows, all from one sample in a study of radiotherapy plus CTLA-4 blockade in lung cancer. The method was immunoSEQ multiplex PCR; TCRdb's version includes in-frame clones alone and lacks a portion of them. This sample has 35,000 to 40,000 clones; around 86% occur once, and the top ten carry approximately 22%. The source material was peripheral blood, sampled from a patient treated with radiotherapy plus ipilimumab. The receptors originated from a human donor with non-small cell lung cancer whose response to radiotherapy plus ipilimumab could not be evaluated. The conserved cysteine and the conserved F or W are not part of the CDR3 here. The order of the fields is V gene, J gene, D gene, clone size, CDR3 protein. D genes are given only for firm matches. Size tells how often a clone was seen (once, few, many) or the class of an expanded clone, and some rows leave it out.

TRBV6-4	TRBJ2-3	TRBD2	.	ASSDTLLASGGADTQY
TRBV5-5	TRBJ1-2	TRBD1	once	ASRRSRDRATNGYT
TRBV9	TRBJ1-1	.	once	ASSGMGGRGANTEAF
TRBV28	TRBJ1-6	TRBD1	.	ASIQGANSPLH
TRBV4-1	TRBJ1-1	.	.	ASSHLQSRLNTEAF
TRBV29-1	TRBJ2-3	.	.	SVATDTDTQY
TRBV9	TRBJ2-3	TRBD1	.	ASSVGARGQGDTQY
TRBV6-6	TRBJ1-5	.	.	ASSYTSSNQPQH
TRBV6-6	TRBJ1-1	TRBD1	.	ASRPKTGGRL
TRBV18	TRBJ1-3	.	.	ASSPVSVPLGNTIY
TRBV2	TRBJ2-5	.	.	ATQGLAEETQY
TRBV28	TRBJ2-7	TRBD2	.	ASSLSSGRVVYEQY
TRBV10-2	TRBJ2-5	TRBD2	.	ASSESPAGKETQY
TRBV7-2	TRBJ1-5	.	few	ASSQRSGAGQPQH
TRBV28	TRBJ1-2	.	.	ASSLGWRGRSYGYT
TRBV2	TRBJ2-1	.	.	ASSVGAPSYNEQF
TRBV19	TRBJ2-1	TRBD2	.	ASSSRLAGGMSSYNEQF
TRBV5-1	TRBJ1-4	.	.	ASSFQGGSEKLF
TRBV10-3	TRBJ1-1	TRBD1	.	ASGATGGSEAF
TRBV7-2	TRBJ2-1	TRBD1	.	ASSFPGQGGEQF
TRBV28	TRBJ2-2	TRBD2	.	ASSLSELAGLTGELF
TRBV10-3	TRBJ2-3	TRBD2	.	AISEKGGTSTDTQY
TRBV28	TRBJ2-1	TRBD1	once	ASSLPGQGYNEQF
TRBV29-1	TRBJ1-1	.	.	STPARGGNTEAF
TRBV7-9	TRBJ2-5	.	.	ASSSPPRTQY
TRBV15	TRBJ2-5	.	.	ATSRAQGGETQY
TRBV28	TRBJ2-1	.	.	ASSAAGEGNEQF
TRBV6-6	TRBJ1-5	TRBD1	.	ASSYAPGTGYQPQH
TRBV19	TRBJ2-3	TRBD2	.	ASSRTSGRDTQY
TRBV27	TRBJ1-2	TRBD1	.	ASSSTGTGGYGYT
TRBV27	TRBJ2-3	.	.	ASSFQGPDTQY
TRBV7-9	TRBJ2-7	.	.	ASSLVSWGRQGNNEQY
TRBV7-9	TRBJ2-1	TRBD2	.	ASSLNPGLAGYNEQF
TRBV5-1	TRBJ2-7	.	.	ASSRVSYEQY
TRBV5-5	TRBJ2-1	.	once	ASSLFEGQGGDEQF
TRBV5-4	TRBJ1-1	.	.	ASSLGGGTVNTEAF
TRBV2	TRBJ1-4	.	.	ASTREGEKLF
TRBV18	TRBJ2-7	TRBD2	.	ASSYGLAGDEQY
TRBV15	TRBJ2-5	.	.	ATSRGTVQETQY
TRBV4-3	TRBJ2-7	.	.	ASSQEGGKKESYEQY
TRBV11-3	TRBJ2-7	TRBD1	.	ASSTGQGDYEQY